The sequence of this T cell receptor beta chain was determined in a study of T cells in Graves' hyperthyroidism and ophthalmopathy. Trimming took 6 bases from V and 7 from J, leaving 12 bases between them. The CDR3 has 12 amino acids. Looked up from germline, CDR1 is MNHEY and CDR2 is SVGAGI. Amplification of TCR beta CDR3 regions was performed using RNA transcripts as template. First-round RT-PCR with HTBI primers amplified the TCR CDR3 region. TCRdb re-called the multiplex PCR reads through MiXCR, storing one row per CDR3 protein. The repertoire consists of just under 750,000 distinct CDR3 sequences, with 35% occurring once and the leading ten covering less than 40%. This clonotype was observed a few times.

Sequencing was done on a sample of blood. This receptor was identified in a woman in her thirties or forties with Graves' hyperthyroidism. The chain carries TRBV6-5 and TRBJ2-5; D could derive from TRBD1 or TRBD2 (6 bases each). This CDR3 is CASSRTAGTQYF. The CDR3 nucleotides are TGTGCCAGCAGCAGGACAGCGGGGACCCAGTACTTC.